The 14 T cell receptor beta chains below were found in one sample sequenced in a study of cytomegalovirus exposure and HLA in healthy donors. PCR was performed using 60 Vbeta and 13 Jbeta primers. The repertoire was sequenced with immunoSEQ multiplex PCR; TCRdb's copy has only in-frame clones and lacks some. The repertoire consists of some 150,000 clones, with 78% occurring once and the leading ten covering over 2.5%. Sample: PBMCs. These TCRs come from a male donor in good health and CMV-seronegative.

To note about this clone: An end of the junction differs from the germline gene, which may be a read error. CDR3 amino acids: CASTTGTANTGELFF. The DNA of the CDR3 is TGTGCTAGCACCACCGGGACAGCGAACACCGGGGAGCTGTTTTTT. V gene TRBV7-7 combines with J gene TRBJ2-2; TRBD1 agrees at 7 bases. This CDR3 contains 15 residues. CDR1 is SSHAT, CDR2 FNYEAQ, per germline (reference sequence).

The chain links TRBV7-2 to TRBJ2-7; 11 bases match TRBD1. From germline, CDR1 is SGHTA and CDR2 FQGNSA. The V gene end was trimmed by 3 bases and the J gene end by 3 bases; junction bases not matched to a gene: 1. The CDR3 has 14 amino acids. DNA for the CDR3: TGTGCCAGCAGCTTGGGACAGGGGGTCTACGAGCAGTACTTC. As protein: CASSLGQGVYEQYF.

This rearrangement joins TRBV4-2 to TRBJ2-5, with 7 bases that match TRBD2. Germline lookup yields CDR1 LGHNA and CDR2 YNFKEQ. V lost 0 bases to trimming and J lost 0 bases; unmatched junction nucleotides: 4. The CDR3 runs to 16 residues. The CDR3 nucleotides read TGTGCCAGCAGCCAAGAGGAGCGGGGACACCAAGAGACCCAGTACTTC. Translating gives CASSQEERGHQETQYF.

The gene calls are TRBV5-1 and TRBJ1-4, with TRBD1 matching over 8 bases. Trimming took 3 bases from V and 6 from J; bases not matched to a gene: 7. Germline CDR1 and CDR2: SGHRS and YFSETQ. CDR3 length: 15 residues. In DNA, the CDR3 is TGCGCCAGCAGCTCCCCCGGGACAGGAGATGAAAAACTGTTTTTT. Protein sequence: CASSSPGTGDEKLFF.

The genes are TRBV15 and TRBJ2-7, with D perhaps TRBD1 (5 bases). In germline, CDR1 is LNHNV, CDR2 YYDKDF (reference sequence). Trimming pared 6 bases from V and 3 bases from J, leaving 18 bases between. The CDR3 consists of 15 residues. The chain's CDR3 is CATSLETGYDYEQYF. CDR3 DNA sequence: TGTGCCACCAGTCTCGAAACAGGTTACGACTACGAGCAGTACTTC.

This clone was observed once. The genes are TRBV18 and TRBJ1-1, with D perhaps TRBD1 (6 bases). V lost 0 bases and J lost 3, with 11 bases in between. This CDR3 has 15 residues. Germline CDR1 reads KGHSH; CDR2 reads LQKENI. DNA of the CDR3: TGTGCCAGCTCACCACCGGGGTCAGGGGACACTGAAGCTTTCTTT. This encodes CASSPPGSGDTEAFF.

This clone was picked up a small number of times. The CDR3: CASSLGTAALYEQYF. The CDR3 nucleotides read TGTGCCAGCAGCCTGGGGACAGCGGCCCTCTACGAGCAGTACTTC. The chain employs TRBV7-9 and TRBJ2-7; the match to TRBD1 covers 7 bases. Per the germline V gene, CDR1 is SEHNR and CDR2 is FQNEAQ (reference sequence). This CDR3 spans 15 amino acids. J gave up 3 bases and V 5 bases, and 10 bases lay outside the gene matches. The full variable domain, rest sourced from reference TRBV7-9 and TRBJ2-7, is DTGVSQNPRHKITKRGQNVTFRCDPISEHNRLYWYRQTLGQGPEFLTYFQNEAQLEKSRLLSDRFSAERPKGSFSTLEIQRTEQGDSAMYLCASSLGTAALYEQYFGPGTRLTVT.

In regard to this clone: Other DNA sequences in the same sample also yield this CDR3. The gene calls are TRBV5-6 and TRBJ2-7; D unclear. Trimming removed 4 bases from V and 0 bases from J, with 8 bases in between. Germline loops: CDR1 SGHDT, CDR2 YYEEEE. CDR3 length: 13 residues. The chain's CDR3 is CASSLGSSYEQYF. CDR3 DNA: TGTGCCAGCAGCCTCGGTAGCTCCTACGAGCAGTACTTC.

This clone came up a few times. Here the CDR3 reads CASSLEGQVYTEAFF. Written as DNA, the CDR3 is TGTGCCAGCAGTTTAGAGGGACAGGTCTACACTGAAGCTTTCTTT. This chain links TRBV6-6 with TRBJ1-1; 8 bases line up with TRBD1. V lost 4 bases and J lost 3; bases outside the gene matches: 7. Germline CDR1 is MNHNY and CDR2 is SVGAGI (reference sequence). The CDR3 runs 15 residues.

The rearrangement links TRBV7-9 to TRBJ1-2; 9 bases match TRBD1. The V and J ends lost 0 bases and 7 bases, in that order; junction bases with no gene match: 9. Germline loops: CDR1 SEHNR, CDR2 FQNEAQ (reference sequence). The CDR3 spans 16 residues. CDR3 protein: CASSLATPGQGGGYTF. The DNA for the CDR3 is TGTGCCAGCAGCTTAGCGACTCCGGGACAGGGTGGTGGCTACACCTTC.

This chain links TRBV5-1 with TRBJ1-3; possible D gene TRBD1, 6 bases. CDR1 is SGHRS and CDR2 is YFSETQ in the germline V gene. The CDR3 runs to 16 residues. V dropped 4 bases and J dropped 2 bases, with 16 bases sitting between them. CDR3 protein: CASSPSHPGAGNTIYF. CDR3 DNA sequence: TGCGCCAGCAGCCCATCACACCCAGGGGCTGGAAACACCATATATTTT.

The J gene is TRBJ1-4, the V gene TRBV19; D is possibly TRBD1 (5 bases). The CDR3 consists of 15 residues. Trimming cost V 5 bases and J 8 bases, with 18 bases left between them. Germline lookup yields CDR1 LNHDA and CDR2 SQIVND (reference sequence). The CDR3 protein is CASSPGAPRFEKLFF. CDR3 nucleotide sequence: TGTGCCAGTAGTCCTGGGGCCCCTCGTTTCGAAAAACTGTTTTTT.

The V gene is TRBV29-1, the J gene TRBJ2-7; tentative D call: TRBD2 (6 bases). Germline-derived CDR1 and CDR2 are SQVTM and ANQGSEA. The V and J ends lost 5 bases and 4 bases respectively, with 12 bases between them. The CDR3 contains 12 residues. The CDR3 is CSVRPSEYEQYF. CDR3 nucleotides: TGCAGCGTTCGTCCTAGCGAGTACGAGCAGTACTTC.

V is TRBV4-2 and J is TRBJ2-1; 9 nucleotides line up with TRBD2. V shed 2 bases and J 4 bases; nucleotides not matched to a gene: 27. Germline assignment: CDR1 LGHNA and CDR2 YNFKEQ. This CDR3 contains 23 residues. The CDR3 protein is CASSQPHLGSGLASLAIYNEQFF. The CDR3 DNA reads TGTGCCAGCAGCCAACCCCACCTGGGTTCGGGACTAGCATCGTTGGCGATTTACAATGAGCAGTTCTTC.